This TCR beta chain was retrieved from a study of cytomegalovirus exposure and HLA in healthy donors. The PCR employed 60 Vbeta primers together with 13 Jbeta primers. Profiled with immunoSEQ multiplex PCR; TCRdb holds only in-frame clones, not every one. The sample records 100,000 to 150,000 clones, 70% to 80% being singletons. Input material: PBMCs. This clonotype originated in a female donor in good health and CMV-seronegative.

CDR3 coding DNA: TGCGCCAGCAGCCGAGAGTTAGCGGAGAGCTCCTACAATGAGCAGTTCTTC. This gives the protein CASSRELAESSYNEQFF. This rearrangement joins TRBV4-3 to TRBJ2-1; D perhaps matches TRBD2 (6 bases). The germline CDR1 and CDR2 sequences are LGHNA and YSLEER. The CDR3 is 17 amino acids. Trimming took off 4 bases at V and 0 bases at J, with 16 bases between the two ends.